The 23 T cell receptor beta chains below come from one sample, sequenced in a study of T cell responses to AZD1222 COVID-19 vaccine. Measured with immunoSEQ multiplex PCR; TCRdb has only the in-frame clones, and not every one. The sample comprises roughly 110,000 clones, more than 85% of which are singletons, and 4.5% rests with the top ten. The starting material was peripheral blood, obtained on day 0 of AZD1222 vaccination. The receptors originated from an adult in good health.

CDR3 region: CASSDTGGGFEQYF. CDR3 sequence (DNA): TGTGCCAGCAGCGACACAGGGGGTGGGTTCGAGCAGTACTTC. The chain combines TRBV14 with TRBJ2-7; 8 nucleotides align to TRBD1. This CDR3 spans 14 amino acids. V shed 5 bases, J shed 6 bases, and the junction held 9 bases outside the gene matches. Germline values: CDR1 SGHDN, CDR2 FVKESK.

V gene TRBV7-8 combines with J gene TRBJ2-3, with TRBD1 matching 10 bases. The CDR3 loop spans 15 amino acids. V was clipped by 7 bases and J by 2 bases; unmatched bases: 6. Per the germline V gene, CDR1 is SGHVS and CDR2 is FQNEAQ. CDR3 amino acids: CASIQTGGNTDTQYF. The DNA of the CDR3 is TGTGCCAGCATCCAGACAGGGGGCAACACAGATACGCAGTATTTT.

For the CDR3, the DNA is TGCGCCAGCAGCTCCGGACTAGCGGGGTCTCATAGCACAGATACGCAGTATTTT. Its translation is CASSSGLAGSHSTDTQYF. The rearrangement uses TRBV5-1 and TRBJ2-3, with 12 positions matching TRBD2. The trim removed 3 bases at V and 0 bases at J, leaving 8 bases unmatched. The germline V gene encodes CDR1 SGHRS and CDR2 YFSETQ. CDR3 size: 18 residues.

CDR3 DNA sequence: TGTGCCAGCAGTCCAGGGGTCCTCTCTGGAAACACCATATATTTT. Amino acid sequence: CASSPGVLSGNTIYF. The chain has TRBV28 and TRBJ1-3; D may be TRBD1 (6 bases). The CDR3 has 15 residues. The V gene lost 5 bases and the J gene lost 0 bases, with 11 bases spanning the gap. Germline assignment: CDR1 MDHEN and CDR2 SYDVKM.

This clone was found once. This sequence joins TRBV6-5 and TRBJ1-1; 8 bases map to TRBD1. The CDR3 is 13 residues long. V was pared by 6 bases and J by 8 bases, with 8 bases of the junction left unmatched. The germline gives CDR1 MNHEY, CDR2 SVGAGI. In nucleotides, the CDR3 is TGTGCCAGCAGCTCCCCAGGGGACAGGGAAGCTTTCTTT. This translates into CASSSPGDREAFF.

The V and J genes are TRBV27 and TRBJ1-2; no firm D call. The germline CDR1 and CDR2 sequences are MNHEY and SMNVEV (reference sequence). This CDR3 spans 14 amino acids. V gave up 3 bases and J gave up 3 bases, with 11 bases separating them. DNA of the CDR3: TGTGCCAGCAGTTTTGGCTCCTGGGACTATGGCTACACCTTC. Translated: CASSFGSWDYGYTF.

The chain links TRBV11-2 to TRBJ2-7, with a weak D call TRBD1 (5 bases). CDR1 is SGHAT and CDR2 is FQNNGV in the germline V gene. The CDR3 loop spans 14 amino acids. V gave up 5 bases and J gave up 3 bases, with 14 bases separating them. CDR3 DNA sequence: TGTGCCAGCAGCAGGGGTTCCAGCGTCTACGAGCAGTACTTC. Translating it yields CASSRGSSVYEQYF.

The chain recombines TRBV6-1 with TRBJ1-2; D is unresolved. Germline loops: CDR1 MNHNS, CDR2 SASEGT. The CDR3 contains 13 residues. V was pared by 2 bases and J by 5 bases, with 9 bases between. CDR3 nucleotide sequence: TGTGCCAGCAGTGAAACCCCAGGTTATGGCTACACCTTC. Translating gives CASSETPGYGYTF.

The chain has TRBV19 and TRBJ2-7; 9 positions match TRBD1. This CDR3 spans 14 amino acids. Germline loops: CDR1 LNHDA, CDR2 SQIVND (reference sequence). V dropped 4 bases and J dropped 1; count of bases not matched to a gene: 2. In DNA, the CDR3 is TGTGCCAGTAGTACAGACAGGGGGTCCTACGAGCAGTACTTC. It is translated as CASSTDRGSYEQYF.

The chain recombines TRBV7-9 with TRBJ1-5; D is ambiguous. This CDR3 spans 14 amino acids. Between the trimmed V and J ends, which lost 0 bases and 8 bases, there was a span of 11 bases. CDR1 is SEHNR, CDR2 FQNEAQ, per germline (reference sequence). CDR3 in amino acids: CASSLAQVGEPQHF. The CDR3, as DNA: TGTGCCAGCAGCTTAGCGCAAGTCGGGGAGCCCCAGCATTTT.

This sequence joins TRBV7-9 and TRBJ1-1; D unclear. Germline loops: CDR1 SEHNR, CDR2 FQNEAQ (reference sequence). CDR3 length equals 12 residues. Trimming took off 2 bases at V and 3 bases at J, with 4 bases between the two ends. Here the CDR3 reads CASSLRDTEAFF. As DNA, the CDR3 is TGTGCCAGCAGCTTACGAGACACTGAAGCTTTCTTT.

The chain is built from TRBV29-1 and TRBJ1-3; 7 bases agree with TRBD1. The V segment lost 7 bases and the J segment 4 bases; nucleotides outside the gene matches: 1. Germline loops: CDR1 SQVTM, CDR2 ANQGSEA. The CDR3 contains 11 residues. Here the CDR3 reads CSATGGNTIYF. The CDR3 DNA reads TGCAGCGCGACAGGGGGAAACACCATATATTTT.

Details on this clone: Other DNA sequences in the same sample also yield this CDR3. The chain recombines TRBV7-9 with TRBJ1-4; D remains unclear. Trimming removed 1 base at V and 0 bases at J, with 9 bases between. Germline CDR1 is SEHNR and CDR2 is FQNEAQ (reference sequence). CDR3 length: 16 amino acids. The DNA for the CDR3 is TGTGCCAGCAGCTTAGGAGGTATTGCAACTAATGAAAAACTGTTTTTT. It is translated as CASSLGGIATNEKLFF.

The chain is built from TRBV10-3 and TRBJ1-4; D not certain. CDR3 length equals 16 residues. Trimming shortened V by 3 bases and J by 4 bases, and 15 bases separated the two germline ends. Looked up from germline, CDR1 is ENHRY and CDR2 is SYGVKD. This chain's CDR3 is CAISDPAGTGNEKLFF. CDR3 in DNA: TGTGCCATCAGTGACCCCGCGGGCACCGGTAATGAAAAACTGTTTTTT.

The CDR3 DNA follows: TGTGCCAGCAGCCGGGATCTCCGGGGGATCGGCGAGCAGTACTTC. Encoded protein: CASSRDLRGIGEQYF. V gene TRBV7-9 combines with J gene TRBJ2-7; D possibly corresponds to TRBD2 (6 bases). Between the trimmed V and J ends, which lost 5 bases and 6 bases, there was a span of 20 bases. Germline V CDR1 and CDR2: SEHNR, FQNEAQ (reference sequence). The CDR3 is made up of 15 amino acids.

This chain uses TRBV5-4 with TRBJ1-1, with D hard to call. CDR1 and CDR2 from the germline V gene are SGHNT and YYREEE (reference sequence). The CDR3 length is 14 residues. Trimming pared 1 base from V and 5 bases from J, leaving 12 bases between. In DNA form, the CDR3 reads TGTGCCAGCAGCTTGAGTTTAGGGTATACTGAAGCTTTCTTT. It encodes CASSLSLGYTEAFF. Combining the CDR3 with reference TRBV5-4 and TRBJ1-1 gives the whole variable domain ETGVTQSPTHLIKTRGQQVTLRCSSQSGHNTVSWYQQALGQGPQFIFQYYREEENGRGNFPPRFSGLQFPNYSSELNVNALELDDSALYLCASSLSLGYTEAFFGQGTRLTVV.

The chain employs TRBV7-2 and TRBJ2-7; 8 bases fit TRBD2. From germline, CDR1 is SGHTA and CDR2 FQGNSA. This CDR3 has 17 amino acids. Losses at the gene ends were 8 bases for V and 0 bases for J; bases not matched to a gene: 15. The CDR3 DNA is TGTGCCAGCGCGAGAGGGCTAGCGGGCTCCAGCTCCTACGAGCAGTACTTC. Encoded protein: CASARGLAGSSSYEQYF.

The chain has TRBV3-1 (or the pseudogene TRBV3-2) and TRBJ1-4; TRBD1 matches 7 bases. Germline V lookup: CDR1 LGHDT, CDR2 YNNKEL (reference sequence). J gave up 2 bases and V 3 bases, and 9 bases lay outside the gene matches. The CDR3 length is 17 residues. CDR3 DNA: TGTGCCAGCAGCCAGAGGACAGGTTCGGGCACTAATGAAAAACTGTTTTTT. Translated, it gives CASSQRTGSGTNEKLFF.

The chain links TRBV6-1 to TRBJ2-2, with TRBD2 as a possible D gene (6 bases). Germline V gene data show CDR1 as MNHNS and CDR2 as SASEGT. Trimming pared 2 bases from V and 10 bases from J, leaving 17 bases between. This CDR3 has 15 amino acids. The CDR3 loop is CASSEPGLPREELFF. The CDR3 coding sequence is TGTGCCAGCAGTGAACCGGGACTCCCTCGAGAGGAGCTGTTTTTT.

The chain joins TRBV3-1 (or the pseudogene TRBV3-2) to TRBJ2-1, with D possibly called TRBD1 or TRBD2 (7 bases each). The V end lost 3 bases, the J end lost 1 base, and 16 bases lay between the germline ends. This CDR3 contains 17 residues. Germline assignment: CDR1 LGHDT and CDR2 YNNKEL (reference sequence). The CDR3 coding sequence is TGTGCCAGCAGCCAGGAACTTCAGGGGGGGTCCTACAATGAGCAGTTCTTC. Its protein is CASSQELQGGSYNEQFF.

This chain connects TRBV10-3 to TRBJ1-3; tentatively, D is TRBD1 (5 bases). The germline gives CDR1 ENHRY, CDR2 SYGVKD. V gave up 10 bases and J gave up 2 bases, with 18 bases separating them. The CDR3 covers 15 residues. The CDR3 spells CATRQQVSAGNTIYF. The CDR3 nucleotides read TGTGCCACCCGTCAACAGGTATCAGCTGGAAACACCATATATTTT.

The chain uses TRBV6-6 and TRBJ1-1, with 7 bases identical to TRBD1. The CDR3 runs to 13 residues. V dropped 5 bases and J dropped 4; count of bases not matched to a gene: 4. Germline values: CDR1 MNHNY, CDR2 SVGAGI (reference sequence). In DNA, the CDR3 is TGTGCCAGCAGTGACAGGGATGCCACTGAAGCTTTCTTT. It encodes CASSDRDATEAFF.

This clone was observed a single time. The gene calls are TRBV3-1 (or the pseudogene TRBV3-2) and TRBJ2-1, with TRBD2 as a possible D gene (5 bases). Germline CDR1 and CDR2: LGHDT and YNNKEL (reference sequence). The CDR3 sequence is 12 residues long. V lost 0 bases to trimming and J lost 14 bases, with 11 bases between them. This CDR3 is CASSQDITRKFF. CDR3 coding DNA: TGTGCCAGCAGCCAAGATATCACTAGAAAGTTCTTC.